The TCR beta chain described here comes from a study of cytomegalovirus exposure and HLA in healthy donors. Overall study findings and caveats: Several of the most significant clusters appeared linked to common viral pathogens, based on a later analysis. Later analysis associated a missense DCLRE1C variant with TCR beta V- and J-gene trimming.

Concerning this clone itself: The antigen remains unidentified.

The PCR was carried out with 60 Vbeta primers and 13 Jbeta primers. Assay: immunoSEQ multiplex PCR; the TCRdb copy retains only in-frame clones and omits some. Of 150,000 to 200,000 clones listed, about 81% are singletons. Germline V CDR1 and CDR2: MDHEN, SYDVKM. V was shortened by 3 bases and J by 4 bases, with 9 bases between the two germline ends. The CDR3 is 13 amino acids. Sequences were obtained from PBMCs. The chain couples TRBV28 to TRBJ1-2; no firm D call. The receptor was derived from a woman aged 25 to 39 in good health and CMV-seronegative. The CDR3 protein is CASSFGGRYGYTF. The CDR3 DNA sequence: TGTGCCAGCAGTTTTGGCGGCCGCTATGGCTACACCTTC.